This T cell receptor (beta chain) was identified in a study of T cells in Graves' hyperthyroidism and ophthalmopathy. Authors of the study amplified TCR beta CDR3 regions from RNA transcripts. HTBI primers were employed in a first-round RT-PCR of the TCR CDR3. TCRdb reprocessed the multiplex PCR reads via MiXCR and lists one record per CDR3 protein. The table has about 400,000 distinct CDR3 sequences, 15% seen once. Graves' hyperthyroidism was deemed stable absent ophthalmopathy progression within 18 months. This clonotype occurred a few times. Trimming pared 5 bases from V and 1 base from J, leaving 5 bases between. The CDR3 has 13 amino acids. Germline CDR1 is LGHDT and CDR2 is YNNKEL (reference sequence).

The material sequenced was blood. This receptor was obtained from a woman aged 25 to 45 with Graves' hyperthyroidism. This sequence joins TRBV3-1 and TRBJ2-2; D not resolved. CDR3 DNA: TGTGCCAGCAGCAACAAGAACACCGGGGAGCTGTTTTTT. Protein: CASSNKNTGELFF.